The present T cell receptor beta chain was sequenced within a study of blood T cell repertoires in COVID-19. Study-wide background: Acute-phase and convalescent COVID-19 samples originated in the United States, Italy and Spain. The analysed material was cDNA or gDNA that came from T cells, B-cell-depleted T cells, or PBMCs.

Only in-frame clones appear in the TCRdb table, and some are missing; sequencing was by immunoSEQ multiplex PCR. The data hold about 180,000 clones, with 83% observed a single time. The V gene's germline CDR1 is LGHNA and CDR2 YSLEER. CDR3 length: 15 amino acids. V shed 2 bases and J shed 1 base, with 11 bases lying between them. J is TRBJ1-1 and V is TRBV4-3, with D unresolved. The TCR was taken from a woman aged 70-85 years with COVID-19, enrolled during active disease. Specimen: peripheral blood. The DNA of the CDR3 is TGCGCCAGCAGCCAATTACAGAGAGAGAACACTGAAGCTTTCTTT. It specifies CASSQLQRENTEAFF.